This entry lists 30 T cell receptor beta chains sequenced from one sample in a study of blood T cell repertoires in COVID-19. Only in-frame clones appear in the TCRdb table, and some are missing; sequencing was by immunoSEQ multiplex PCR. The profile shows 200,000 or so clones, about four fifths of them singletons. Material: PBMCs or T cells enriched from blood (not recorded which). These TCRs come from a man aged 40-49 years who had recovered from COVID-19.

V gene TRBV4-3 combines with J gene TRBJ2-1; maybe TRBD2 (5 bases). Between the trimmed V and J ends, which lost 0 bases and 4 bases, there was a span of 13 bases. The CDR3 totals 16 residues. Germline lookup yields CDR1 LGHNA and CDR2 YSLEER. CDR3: CASSQESSARYNEQFF. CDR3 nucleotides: TGCGCCAGCAGCCAAGAAAGTAGCGCCCGGTACAATGAGCAGTTCTTC.

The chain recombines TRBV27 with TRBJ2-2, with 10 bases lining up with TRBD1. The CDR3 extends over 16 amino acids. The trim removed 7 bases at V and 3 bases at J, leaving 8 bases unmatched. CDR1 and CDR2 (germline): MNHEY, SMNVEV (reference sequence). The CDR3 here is CASTFAGTGDTGELFF. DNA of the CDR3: TGTGCCAGCACATTCGCCGGGACAGGGGACACCGGGGAGCTGTTTTTT.

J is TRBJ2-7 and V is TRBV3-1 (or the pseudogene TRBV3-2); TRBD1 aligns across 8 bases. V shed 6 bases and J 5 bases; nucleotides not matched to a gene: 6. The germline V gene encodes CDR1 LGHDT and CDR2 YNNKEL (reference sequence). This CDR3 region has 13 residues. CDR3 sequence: CASSTQGADEQYF. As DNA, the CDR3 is TGTGCCAGCAGTACCCAGGGGGCCGACGAGCAGTACTTC.

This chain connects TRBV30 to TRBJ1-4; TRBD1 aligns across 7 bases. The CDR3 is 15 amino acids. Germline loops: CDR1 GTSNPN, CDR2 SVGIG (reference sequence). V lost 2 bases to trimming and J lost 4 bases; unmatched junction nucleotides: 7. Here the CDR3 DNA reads TGTGCCTGGAGTACGACAGGGAGCCTTAATGAAAAACTGTTTTTT. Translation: CAWSTTGSLNEKLFF.

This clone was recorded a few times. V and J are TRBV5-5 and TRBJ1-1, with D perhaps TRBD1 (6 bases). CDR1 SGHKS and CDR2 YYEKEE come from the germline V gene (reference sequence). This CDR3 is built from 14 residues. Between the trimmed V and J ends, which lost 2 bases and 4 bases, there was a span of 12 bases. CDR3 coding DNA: TGTGCCAGCAGCTTTCAGGGGAGTAGCACTGAAGCTTTCTTT. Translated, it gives CASSFQGSSTEAFF.

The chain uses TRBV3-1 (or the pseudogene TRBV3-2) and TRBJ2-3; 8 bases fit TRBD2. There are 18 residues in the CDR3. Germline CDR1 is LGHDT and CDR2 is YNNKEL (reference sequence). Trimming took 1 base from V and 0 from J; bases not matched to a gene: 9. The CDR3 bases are TGTGCCAGCAGCCAAGTCCAGCGGGGGAGATCTAGCACAGATACGCAGTATTTT. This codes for CASSQVQRGRSSTDTQYF.

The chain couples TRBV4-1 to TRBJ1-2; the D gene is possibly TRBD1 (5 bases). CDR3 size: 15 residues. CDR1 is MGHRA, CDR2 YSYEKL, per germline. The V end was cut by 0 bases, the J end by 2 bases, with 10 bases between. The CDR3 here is CASSQDNPGNYGYTF. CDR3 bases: TGCGCCAGCAGCCAAGATAATCCAGGGAACTATGGCTACACCTTC.

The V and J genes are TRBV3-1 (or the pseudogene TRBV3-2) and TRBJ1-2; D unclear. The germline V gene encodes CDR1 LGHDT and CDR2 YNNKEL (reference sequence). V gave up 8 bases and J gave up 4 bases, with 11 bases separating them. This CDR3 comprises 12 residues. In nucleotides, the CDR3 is TGTGCCAGCTCAGACTTCTTCTATGGCTACACCTTC. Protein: CASSDFFYGYTF.

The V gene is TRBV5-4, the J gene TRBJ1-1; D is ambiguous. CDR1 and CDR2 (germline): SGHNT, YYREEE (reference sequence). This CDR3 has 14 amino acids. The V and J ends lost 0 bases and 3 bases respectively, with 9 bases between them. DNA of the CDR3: TGTGCCAGCAGCTTGGAAACAGCCCACACTGAAGCTTTCTTT. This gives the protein CASSLETAHTEAFF.

CDR3 sequence: CASTSTGYKNIQYF. CDR3 bases: TGCGCCAGCACTTCGACAGGGTACAAAAACATTCAGTACTTC. The chain is built from TRBV10-2 and TRBJ2-4; 7 bases are shared with TRBD1. The CDR3 spans 14 residues. V lost 7 bases, J lost 3 bases, and 6 bases stayed unmatched. Per the germline V gene, CDR1 is WSHSY and CDR2 is SAAADI.

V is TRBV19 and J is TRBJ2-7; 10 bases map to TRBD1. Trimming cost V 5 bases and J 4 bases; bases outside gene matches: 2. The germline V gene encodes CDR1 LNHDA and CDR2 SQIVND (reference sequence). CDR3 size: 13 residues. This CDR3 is CASSWGQGYEQYF. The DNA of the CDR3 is TGTGCCAGTAGTTGGGGACAGGGGTACGAGCAGTACTTC.

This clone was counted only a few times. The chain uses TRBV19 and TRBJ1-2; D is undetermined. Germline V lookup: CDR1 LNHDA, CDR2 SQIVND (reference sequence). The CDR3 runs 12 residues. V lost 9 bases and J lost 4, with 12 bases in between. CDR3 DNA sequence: TGTGCCAGCCGAACCTATTCCTATGGCTACACCTTC. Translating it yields CASRTYSYGYTF.

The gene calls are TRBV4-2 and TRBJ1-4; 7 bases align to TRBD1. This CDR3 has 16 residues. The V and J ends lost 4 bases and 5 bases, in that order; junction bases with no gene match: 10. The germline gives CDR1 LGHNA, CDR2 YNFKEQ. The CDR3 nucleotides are TGTGCCAGCAGCCGGGCCCGACAGGGAGTAAATGAAAAACTGTTTTTT. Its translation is CASSRARQGVNEKLFF.

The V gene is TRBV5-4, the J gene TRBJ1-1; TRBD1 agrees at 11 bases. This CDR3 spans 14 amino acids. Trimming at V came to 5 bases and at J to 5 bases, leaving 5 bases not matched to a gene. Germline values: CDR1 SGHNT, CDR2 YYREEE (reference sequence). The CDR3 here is CASRAGTGGTEAFF. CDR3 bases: TGTGCCAGCAGAGCCGGGACAGGGGGGACTGAAGCTTTCTTT.

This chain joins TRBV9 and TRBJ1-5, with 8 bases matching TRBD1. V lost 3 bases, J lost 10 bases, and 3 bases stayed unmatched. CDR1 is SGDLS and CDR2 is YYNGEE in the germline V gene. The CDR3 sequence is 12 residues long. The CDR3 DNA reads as TGTGCCAGCAGCGCCTCAGGGGGCCCCCAGCATTTT. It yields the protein CASSASGGPQHF.

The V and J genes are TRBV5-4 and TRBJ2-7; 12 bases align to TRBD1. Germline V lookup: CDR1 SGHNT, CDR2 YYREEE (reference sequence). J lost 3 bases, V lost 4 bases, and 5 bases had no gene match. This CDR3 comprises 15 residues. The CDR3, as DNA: TGTGCCAGCAGCACGGGACAGGGGGCTTACTACGAGCAGTACTTC. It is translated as CASSTGQGAYYEQYF.

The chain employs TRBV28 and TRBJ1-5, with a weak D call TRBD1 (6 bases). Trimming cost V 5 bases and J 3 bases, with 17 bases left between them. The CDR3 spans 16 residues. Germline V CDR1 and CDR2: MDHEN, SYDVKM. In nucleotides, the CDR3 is TGTGCCAGCAGTGCTTGGGGGGGGCGAGACAATCAGCCCCAGCATTTT. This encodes CASSAWGGRDNQPQHF. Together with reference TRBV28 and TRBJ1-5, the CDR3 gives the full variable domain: DVKVTQSSRYLVKRTGEKVFLECVQDMDHENMFWYRQDPGLGLRLIYFSYDVKMKEKGDIPEGYSVSREKKERFSLILESASTNQTSMYLCASSAWGGRDNQPQHFGDGTRLSIL.

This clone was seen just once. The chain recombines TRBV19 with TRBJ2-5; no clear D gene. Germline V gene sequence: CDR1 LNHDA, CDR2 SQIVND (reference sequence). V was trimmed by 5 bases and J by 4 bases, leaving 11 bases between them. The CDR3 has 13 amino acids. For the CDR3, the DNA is TGTGCCAGTAGTCGTAATCTCCGAGAGACCCAGTACTTC. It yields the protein CASSRNLRETQYF.

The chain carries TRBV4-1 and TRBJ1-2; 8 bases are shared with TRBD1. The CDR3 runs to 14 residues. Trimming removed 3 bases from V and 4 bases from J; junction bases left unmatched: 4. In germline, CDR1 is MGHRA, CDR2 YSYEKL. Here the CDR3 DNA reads TGCGCCAGCAGCCATAGGACAGGGACCTATGGCTACACCTTC. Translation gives CASSHRTGTYGYTF.

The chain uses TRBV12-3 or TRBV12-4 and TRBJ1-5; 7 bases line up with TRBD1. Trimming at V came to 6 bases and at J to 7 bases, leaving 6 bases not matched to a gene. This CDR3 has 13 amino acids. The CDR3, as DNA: TGTGCCAGCAGCTCCGACAGGGCCCAGCCCCAGCATTTT. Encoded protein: CASSSDRAQPQHF.

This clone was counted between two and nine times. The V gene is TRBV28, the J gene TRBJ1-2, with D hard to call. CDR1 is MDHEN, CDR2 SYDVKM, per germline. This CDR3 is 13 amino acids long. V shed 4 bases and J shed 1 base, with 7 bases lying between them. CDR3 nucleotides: TGTGCCAGCAGTTCTCACGGTAACTATGGCTACACCTTC. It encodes CASSSHGNYGYTF.

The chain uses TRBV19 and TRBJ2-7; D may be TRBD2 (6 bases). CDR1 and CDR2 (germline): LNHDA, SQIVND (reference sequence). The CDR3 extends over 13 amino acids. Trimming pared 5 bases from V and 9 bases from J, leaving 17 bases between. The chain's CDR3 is CASSGGIGFGQYF. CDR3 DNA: TGTGCCAGTAGTGGGGGGATAGGTTTCGGGCAGTACTTC.

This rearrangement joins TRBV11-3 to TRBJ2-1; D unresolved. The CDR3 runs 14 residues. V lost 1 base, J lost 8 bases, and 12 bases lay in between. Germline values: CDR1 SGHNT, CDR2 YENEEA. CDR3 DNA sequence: TGTGCCAGCAGCTTAGGGCTCAATCACGATGAGCAGTTCTTC. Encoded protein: CASSLGLNHDEQFF.

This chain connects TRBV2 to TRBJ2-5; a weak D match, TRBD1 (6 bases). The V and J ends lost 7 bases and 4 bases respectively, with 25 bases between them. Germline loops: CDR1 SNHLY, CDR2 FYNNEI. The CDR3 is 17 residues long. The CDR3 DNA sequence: TGTGCCAGCATGAACGTGCGGGCGACAGGCGACGGAGAGACCCAGTACTTC. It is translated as CASMNVRATGDGETQYF.

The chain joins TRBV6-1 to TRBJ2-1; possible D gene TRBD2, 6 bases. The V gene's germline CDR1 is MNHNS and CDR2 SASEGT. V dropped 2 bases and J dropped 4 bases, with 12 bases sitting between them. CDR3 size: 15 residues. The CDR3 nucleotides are TGTGCCAGCAGTGAACGCTGGGGACTTTACAATGAGCAGTTCTTC. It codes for CASSERWGLYNEQFF.

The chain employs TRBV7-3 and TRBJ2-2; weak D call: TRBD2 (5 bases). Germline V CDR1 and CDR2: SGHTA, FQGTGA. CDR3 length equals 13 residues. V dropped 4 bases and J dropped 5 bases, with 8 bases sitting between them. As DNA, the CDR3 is TGTGCCAGCAGCTCACTAGTAACCGGGGAGCTGTTTTTT. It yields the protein CASSSLVTGELFF.

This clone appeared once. CDR3 DNA: TGTGCCAGCAGTTCCACCTGGACTAGCGGGGCTAACGAGCAGTACTTC. It translates to CASSSTWTSGANEQYF. The genes are TRBV6-5 and TRBJ2-7, with 12 bases aligning to TRBD2. The CDR3 is 16 amino acids. Losses at the gene ends were 4 bases for V and 5 bases for J; bases not matched to a gene: 9. The germline CDR1 and CDR2 sequences are MNHEY and SVGAGI.

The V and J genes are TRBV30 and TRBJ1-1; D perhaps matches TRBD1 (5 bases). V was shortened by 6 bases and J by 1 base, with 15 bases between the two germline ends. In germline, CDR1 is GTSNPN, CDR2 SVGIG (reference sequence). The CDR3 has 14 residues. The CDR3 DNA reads TGTGCCTGCCAAAGGCGGGGCCCGAACACTGAAGCTTTCTTT. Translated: CACQRRGPNTEAFF.

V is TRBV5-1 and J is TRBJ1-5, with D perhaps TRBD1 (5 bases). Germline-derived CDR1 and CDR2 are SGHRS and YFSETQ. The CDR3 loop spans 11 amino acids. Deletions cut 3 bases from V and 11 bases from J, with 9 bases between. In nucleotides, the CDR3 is TGCGCCAGCAGCTCGAGGACATCCCAGCATTTT. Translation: CASSSRTSQHF.

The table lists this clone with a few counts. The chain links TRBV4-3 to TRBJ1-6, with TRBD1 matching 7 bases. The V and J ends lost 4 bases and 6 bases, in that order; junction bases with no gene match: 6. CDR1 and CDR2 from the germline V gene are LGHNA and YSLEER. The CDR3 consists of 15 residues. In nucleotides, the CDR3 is TGCGCCAGCAGCCGACAGGGAGCGTCTAATTCACCCCTCCACTTT. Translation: CASSRQGASNSPLHF.